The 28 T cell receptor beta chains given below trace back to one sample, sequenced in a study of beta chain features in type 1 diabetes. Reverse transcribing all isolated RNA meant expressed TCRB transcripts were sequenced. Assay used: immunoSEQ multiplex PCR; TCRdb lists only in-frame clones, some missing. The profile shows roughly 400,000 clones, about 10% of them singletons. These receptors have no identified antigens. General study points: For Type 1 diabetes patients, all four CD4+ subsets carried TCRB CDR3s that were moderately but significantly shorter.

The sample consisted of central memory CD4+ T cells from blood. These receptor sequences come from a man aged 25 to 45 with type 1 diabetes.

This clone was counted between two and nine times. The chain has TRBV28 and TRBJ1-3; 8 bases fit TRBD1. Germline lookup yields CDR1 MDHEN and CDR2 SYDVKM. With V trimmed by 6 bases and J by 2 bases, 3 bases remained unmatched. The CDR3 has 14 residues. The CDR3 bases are TGTGCCAGCAGGACACAGGGGGCTGGAAACACCATATATTTT. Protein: CASRTQGAGNTIYF.

CDR3 in DNA: TGTGCCAGCAGCACGGGACTAGCGAGGTTGGAGACCCAGTACTTC. Residues: CASSTGLARLETQYF. The chain employs TRBV5-6 and TRBJ2-5; 10 nucleotides agree with TRBD2. Germline CDR1 SGHDT, CDR2 YYEEEE. Germline trimming cut 4 bases from V and 5 bases from J; bases unmatched to any gene: 8. The CDR3 consists of 15 residues.

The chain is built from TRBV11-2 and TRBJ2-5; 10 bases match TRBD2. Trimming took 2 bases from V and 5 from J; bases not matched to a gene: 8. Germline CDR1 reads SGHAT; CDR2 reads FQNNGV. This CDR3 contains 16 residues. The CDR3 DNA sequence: TGTGCCAGCAGCTTAAGCCTAGCGGGAGAGTGGGAGACCCAGTACTTC. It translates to CASSLSLAGEWETQYF.

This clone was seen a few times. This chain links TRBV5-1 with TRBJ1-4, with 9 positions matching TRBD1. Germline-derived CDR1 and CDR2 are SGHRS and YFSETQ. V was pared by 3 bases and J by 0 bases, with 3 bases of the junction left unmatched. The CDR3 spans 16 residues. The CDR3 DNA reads TGCGCCAGCAGCTGGACAGGGGAAGCAACTAATGAAAAACTGTTTTTT. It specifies CASSWTGEATNEKLFF.

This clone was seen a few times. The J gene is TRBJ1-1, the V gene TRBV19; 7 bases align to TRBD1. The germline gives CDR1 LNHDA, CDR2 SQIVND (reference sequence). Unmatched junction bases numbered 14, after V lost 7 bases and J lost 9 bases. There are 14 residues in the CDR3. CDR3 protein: CASTRTGTAVKAFF. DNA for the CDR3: TGTGCCAGTACCCGAACCGGGACAGCAGTGAAAGCTTTCTTT.

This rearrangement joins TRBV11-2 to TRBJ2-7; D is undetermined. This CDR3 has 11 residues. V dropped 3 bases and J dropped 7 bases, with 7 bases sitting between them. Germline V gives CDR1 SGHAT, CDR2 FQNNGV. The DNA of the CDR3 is TGTGCCAGCAGCTTTATCAGGGAGCAGTACTTC. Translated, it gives CASSFIREQYF.

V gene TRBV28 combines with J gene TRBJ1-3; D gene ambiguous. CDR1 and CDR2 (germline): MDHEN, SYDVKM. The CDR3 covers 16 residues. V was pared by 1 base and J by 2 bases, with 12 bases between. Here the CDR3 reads CASSLYEAVTGNTIYF. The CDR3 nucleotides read TGTGCCAGCAGTTTATACGAAGCCGTGACTGGAAACACCATATATTTT. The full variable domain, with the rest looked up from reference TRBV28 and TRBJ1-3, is DVKVTQSSRYLVKRTGEKVFLECVQDMDHENMFWYRQDPGLGLRLIYFSYDVKMKEKGDIPEGYSVSREKKERFSLILESASTNQTSMYLCASSLYEAVTGNTIYFGEGSWLTVV.

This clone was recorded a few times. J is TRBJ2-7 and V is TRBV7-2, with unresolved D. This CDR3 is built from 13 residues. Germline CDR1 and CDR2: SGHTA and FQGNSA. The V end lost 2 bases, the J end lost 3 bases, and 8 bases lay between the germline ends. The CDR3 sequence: CASSLTASYEQYF. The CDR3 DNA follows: TGTGCCAGCAGCTTAACCGCGAGCTACGAGCAGTACTTC.

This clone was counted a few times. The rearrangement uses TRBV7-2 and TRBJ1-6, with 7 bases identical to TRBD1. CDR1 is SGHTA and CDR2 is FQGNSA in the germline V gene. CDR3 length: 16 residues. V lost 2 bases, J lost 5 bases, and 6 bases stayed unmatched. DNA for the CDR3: TGTGCCAGCAGCTTAAGATCAGGGGGTGATAATTCACCCCTCCACTTT. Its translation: CASSLRSGGDNSPLHF. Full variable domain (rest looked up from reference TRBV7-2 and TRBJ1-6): GAGVSQSPSNKVTEKGKDVELRCDPISGHTALYWYRQSLGQGLEFLIYFQGNSAPDKSGLPSDRFSAERTGGSVSTLTIQRTQQEDSAVYLCASSLRSGGDNSPLHFGNGTRLTVT.

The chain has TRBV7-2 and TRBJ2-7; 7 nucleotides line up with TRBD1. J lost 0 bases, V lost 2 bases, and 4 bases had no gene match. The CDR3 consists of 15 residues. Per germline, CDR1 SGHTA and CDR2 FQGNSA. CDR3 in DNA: TGTGCCAGCAGCTTAAGGGACAGTAGCTCCTACGAGCAGTACTTC. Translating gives CASSLRDSSSYEQYF.

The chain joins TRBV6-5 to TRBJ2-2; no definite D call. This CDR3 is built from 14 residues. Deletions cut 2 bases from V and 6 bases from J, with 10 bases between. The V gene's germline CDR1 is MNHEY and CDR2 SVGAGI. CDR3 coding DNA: TGTGCCAGCAGTTACGGGCTAGTCTCCGGGGAGCTGTTTTTT. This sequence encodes CASSYGLVSGELFF.

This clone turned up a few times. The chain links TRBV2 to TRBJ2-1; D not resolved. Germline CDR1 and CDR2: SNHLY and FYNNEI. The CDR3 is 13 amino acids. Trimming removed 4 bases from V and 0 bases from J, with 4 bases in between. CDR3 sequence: CASSVTSYNEQFF. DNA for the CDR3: TGTGCCAGCAGTGTTACCTCCTACAATGAGCAGTTCTTC.

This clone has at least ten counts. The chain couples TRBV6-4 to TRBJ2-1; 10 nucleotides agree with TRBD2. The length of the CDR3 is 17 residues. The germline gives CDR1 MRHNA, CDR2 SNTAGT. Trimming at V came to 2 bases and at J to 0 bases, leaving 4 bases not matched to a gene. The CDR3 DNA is TGTGCCAGCAGTGACGGGGCTAGCGGGAGCTCCTACAATGAGCAGTTCTTC. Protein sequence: CASSDGASGSSYNEQFF.

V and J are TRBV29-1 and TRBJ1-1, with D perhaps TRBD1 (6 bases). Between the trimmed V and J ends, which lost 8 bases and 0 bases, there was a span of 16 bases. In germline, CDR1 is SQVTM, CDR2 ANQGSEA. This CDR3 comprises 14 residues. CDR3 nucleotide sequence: TGCAGCTTTCAAAGGGGGGGAGTGAACACTGAAGCTTTCTTT. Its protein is CSFQRGGVNTEAFF.

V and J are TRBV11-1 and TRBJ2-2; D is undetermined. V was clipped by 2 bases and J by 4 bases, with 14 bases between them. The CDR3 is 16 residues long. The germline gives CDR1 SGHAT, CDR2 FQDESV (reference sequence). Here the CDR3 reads CASSLNPSGTTGELFF. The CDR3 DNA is TGTGCCAGCAGCTTAAATCCTAGTGGTACCACCGGGGAGCTGTTTTTT.

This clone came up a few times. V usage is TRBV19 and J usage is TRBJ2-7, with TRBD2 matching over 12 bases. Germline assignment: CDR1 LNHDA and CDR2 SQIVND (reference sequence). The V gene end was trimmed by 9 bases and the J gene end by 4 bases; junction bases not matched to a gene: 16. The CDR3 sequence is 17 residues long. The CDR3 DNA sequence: TGTGCCAGCTCGGCTAGCGGGAGGGCCCTGGGTTTATACGAGCAGTACTTC. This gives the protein CASSASGRALGLYEQYF.

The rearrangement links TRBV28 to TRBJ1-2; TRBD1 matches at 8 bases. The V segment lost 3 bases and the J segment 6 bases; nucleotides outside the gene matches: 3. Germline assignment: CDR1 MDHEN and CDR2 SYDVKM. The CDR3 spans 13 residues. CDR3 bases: TGTGCCAGCAGTTTTCAGGGGGCGGATGGCTACACCTTC. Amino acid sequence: CASSFQGADGYTF.

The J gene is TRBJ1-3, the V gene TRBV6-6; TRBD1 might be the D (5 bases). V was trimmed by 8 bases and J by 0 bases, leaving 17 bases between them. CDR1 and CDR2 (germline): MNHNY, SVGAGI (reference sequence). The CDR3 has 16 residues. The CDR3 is CASFLGGLGSGNTIYF. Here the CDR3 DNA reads TGTGCCAGCTTTCTTGGGGGGTTGGGCTCTGGAAACACCATATATTTT.

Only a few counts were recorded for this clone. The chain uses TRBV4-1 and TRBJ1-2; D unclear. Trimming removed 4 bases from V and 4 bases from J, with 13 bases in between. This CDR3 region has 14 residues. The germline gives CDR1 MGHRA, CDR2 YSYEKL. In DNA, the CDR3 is TGCGCCAGCAGCCCAGGCCTGGATCTCTATGGCTACACCTTC. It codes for CASSPGLDLYGYTF.

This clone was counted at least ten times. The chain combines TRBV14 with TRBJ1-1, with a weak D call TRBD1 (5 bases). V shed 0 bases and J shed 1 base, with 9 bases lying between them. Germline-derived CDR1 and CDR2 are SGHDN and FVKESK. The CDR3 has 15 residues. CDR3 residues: CASSQDRGGNTEAFF. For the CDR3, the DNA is TGTGCCAGCAGCCAAGATCGTGGGGGGAACACTGAAGCTTTCTTT.

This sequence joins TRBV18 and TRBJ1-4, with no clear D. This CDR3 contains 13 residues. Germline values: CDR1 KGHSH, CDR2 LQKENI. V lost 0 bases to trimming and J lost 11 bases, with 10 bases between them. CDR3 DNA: TGTGCCAGCTCACCACCAGAGAATACTAAACTGTTTTTT. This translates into CASSPPENTKLFF. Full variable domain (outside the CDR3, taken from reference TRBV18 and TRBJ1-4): NAGVMQNPRHLVRRRGQEARLRCSPMKGHSHVYWYRQLPEEGLKFMVYLQKENIIDESGMPKERFSAEFPKEGPSILRIQQVVRGDSAAYFCASSPPENTKLFFGSGTQLSVL.

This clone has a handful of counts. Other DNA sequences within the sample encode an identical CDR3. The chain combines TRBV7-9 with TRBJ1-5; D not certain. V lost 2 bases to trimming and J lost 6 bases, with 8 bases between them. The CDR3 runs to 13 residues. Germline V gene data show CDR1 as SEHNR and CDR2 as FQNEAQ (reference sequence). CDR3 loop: CASSLMGGQPQHF. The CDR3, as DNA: TGTGCCAGCAGCTTAATGGGAGGTCAGCCCCAGCATTTT.

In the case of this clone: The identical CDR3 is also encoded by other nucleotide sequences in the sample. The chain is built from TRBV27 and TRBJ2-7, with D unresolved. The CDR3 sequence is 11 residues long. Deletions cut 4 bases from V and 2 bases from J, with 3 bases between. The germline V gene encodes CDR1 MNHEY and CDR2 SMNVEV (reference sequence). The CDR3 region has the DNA TGTGCCAGCAGTTCCCCCTACGAGCAGTACTTC. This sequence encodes CASSSPYEQYF.

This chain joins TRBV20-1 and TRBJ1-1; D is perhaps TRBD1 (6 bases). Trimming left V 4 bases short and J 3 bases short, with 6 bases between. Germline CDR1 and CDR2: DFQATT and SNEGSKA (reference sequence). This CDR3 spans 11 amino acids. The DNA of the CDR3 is TGCAGTGCTACAGGGGACACTGAAGCTTTCTTT. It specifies CSATGDTEAFF.

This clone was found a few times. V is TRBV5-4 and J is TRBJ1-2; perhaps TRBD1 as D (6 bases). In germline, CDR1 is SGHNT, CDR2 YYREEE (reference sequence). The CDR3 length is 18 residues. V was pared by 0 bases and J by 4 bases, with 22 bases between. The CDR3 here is CASSLDPVARGSGYGYTF. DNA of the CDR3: TGTGCCAGCAGCTTGGATCCTGTGGCCAGGGGAAGTGGCTATGGCTACACCTTC.

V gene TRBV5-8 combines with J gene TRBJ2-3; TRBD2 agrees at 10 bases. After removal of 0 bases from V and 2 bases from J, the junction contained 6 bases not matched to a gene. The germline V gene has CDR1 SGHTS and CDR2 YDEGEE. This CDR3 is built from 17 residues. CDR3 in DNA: TGTGCCAGCAGCTTGGCCGGGACTAGCGACAACACAGATACGCAGTATTTT. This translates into CASSLAGTSDNTDTQYF.

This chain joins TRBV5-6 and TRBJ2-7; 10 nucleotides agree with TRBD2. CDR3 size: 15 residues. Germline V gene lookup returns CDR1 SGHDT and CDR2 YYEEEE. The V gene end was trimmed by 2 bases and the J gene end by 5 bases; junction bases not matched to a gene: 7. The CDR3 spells CASSFRLAGFNEQYF. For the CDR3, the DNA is TGTGCCAGCAGCTTTCGACTAGCGGGTTTTAACGAGCAGTACTTC.

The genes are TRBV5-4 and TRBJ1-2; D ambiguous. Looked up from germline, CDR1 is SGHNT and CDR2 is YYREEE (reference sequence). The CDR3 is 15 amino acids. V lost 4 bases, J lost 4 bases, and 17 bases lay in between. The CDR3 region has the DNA TGTGCCAGCAGCCAAGATCGACTGGAGGCCTATGGCTACACCTTC. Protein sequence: CASSQDRLEAYGYTF.